The 30 T cell receptor beta chains given below trace back to one sample, sequenced in a study of blood T cells in healthy people across ages. Alongside a J-beta primer mix, a sample-barcoded 5' primer served in a second PCR lasting roughly 6 to 12 cycles. One entry per CDR3 protein results from TCRdb running MiXCR on the 5' RACE reads. The table has 600,000 or so distinct CDR3 sequences, approximately 30% seen once. Sequenced material: blood. These receptors all stem from a woman older than 75 in good health.

This clonotype was seen repeatedly, ten times or more. This chain uses TRBV7-2 with TRBJ1-2; D might be TRBD1 (5 bases). The ends were cut back, 0 bases at V and 8 bases at J, with 10 bases in the middle. CDR3 size: 13 residues. The germline gives CDR1 SGHTA, CDR2 FQGNSA. The CDR3 sequence is CASSLAGPMGYTF. CDR3 in DNA: TGTGCCAGCAGCTTAGCGGGGCCTATGGGCTACACCTTC.

Worth noting for this clonotype: This may be a read error, as it is one base from a much larger clone. CDR3 in DNA: TGTGCCAGCAGCGGTAATAAACGAGGCAATGAGCAGTACTTC. Protein product: CASSGNKRGNEQYF. The chain uses TRBV7-2 and TRBJ2-5; D remains ambiguous. The CDR3 length is 14 residues. Germline V gives CDR1 SGHTA, CDR2 FQGNSA. Trimming stripped 5 bases from V and 11 bases from J, with 21 bases between.

J is TRBJ1-1 and V is TRBV20-1; TRBD1 aligns across 7 bases. CDR3 length: 15 amino acids. V shed 1 base, J shed 4 bases, and the junction held 9 bases outside the gene matches. In germline, CDR1 is DFQATT, CDR2 SNEGSKA (reference sequence). The CDR3 coding sequence is TGCAGTGCTAGAGCACCTACAGGGGTGGCCACTGAAGCTTTCTTT. Translation: CSARAPTGVATEAFF.

This clonotype was seen at least ten times. This chain uses TRBV13 with TRBJ2-7; 12 bases match TRBD2. Trimming cost V 0 bases and J 6 bases; bases outside gene matches: 6. Germline V CDR1 and CDR2: PRHDT, FYEKMQ (reference sequence). The CDR3 spans 16 residues. Written as DNA, the CDR3 is TGTGCCAGCAGCTTAGGCCGGACTAGCGGGGTTCCCGAGCAGTACTTC. Encoded protein: CASSLGRTSGVPEQYF.

Only a few counts were recorded for this clonotype. This may be a read error: a much more frequent sequence differs by one nucleotide. This sequence joins TRBV11-2 and TRBJ2-7; TRBD1 matches at 7 bases. This CDR3 has 15 residues. Trimming at V came to 7 bases and at J to 2 bases, leaving 11 bases not matched to a gene. The germline V gene has CDR1 SGHAT and CDR2 FQNNGV. The CDR3 loop is CASNSLGQEAYEQYF. The CDR3, as DNA: TGTGCCAGCAACTCCCTAGGACAGGAAGCCTACGAGCAGTACTTC.

This clonotype has a count of ten or more. The gene calls are TRBV7-2 and TRBJ2-1; 7 bases agree with TRBD1. CDR1 and CDR2 from the germline V gene are SGHTA and FQGNSA. The V and J ends lost 3 bases and 7 bases, in that order; junction bases with no gene match: 15. This CDR3 contains 17 residues. The CDR3 spells CASSFTGVRLSRNEQFF. The CDR3 DNA follows: TGTGCCAGCAGCTTTACAGGGGTACGGTTATCTAGGAATGAGCAGTTCTTC.

This clonotype was counted a few times. The genes are TRBV24-1 and TRBJ2-2; 9 positions match TRBD2. J was trimmed by 7 bases and V by 4 bases; bases with no gene match: 9. CDR1 and CDR2 (germline): KGHDR, SFDVKD. CDR3 length equals 16 residues. This chain's CDR3 is CATSDPRAGGRGELFF. Here the CDR3 DNA reads TGTGCCACCAGTGACCCCAGAGCGGGGGGTCGCGGGGAGCTGTTTTTT.

This clonotype has ten or more counts. V gene TRBV18 combines with J gene TRBJ2-3; 9 nucleotides match TRBD2. J lost 3 bases, V lost 1 base, and 5 bases had no gene match. Germline V gives CDR1 KGHSH, CDR2 LQKENI. This CDR3 region has 16 residues. The CDR3 coding sequence is TGTGCCAGCTCACCACGGGCAGCGGGGGGAACAGATACGCAGTATTTT. Its translation: CASSPRAAGGTDTQYF.

This clonotype was detected ten times or more. This chain uses TRBV6-2 or TRBV6-3 with TRBJ1-2; 10 nucleotides align to TRBD1. The CDR3 runs 16 residues. Trimming removed 0 bases from V and 5 bases from J; junction bases left unmatched: 6. Germline V gene sequence: CDR1 MNHEY, CDR2 SVGEGT. The CDR3 DNA reads as TGTGCCAGCAGTTACTCTGACAGGGGGCGCCGGTATGGCTACACCTTC. It encodes CASSYSDRGRRYGYTF.

Comments on this clonotype: A much larger clone sits a single nucleotide away, making a read error possible. The chain links TRBV18 to TRBJ2-5, with 12 bases matching TRBD2. This CDR3 region has 18 residues. Germline V CDR1 and CDR2: KGHSH, LQKENI. Here the CDR3 DNA reads TGTGCCGGCTCACCCGGCGCGCTAGCGGGGGGGTCTGCTGAGACCCAGTACTTC. This sequence encodes CAGSPGALAGGSAETQYF.

V usage is TRBV10-3 and J usage is TRBJ1-5, with a weak D call TRBD1 (5 bases). The CDR3 covers 15 residues. Germline CDR1 and CDR2: ENHRY and SYGVKD. V lost 1 base and J 5 bases, leaving 12 bases between the germline ends. Here the CDR3 DNA reads TGTGCCATCAGTGAGTACGGGGGTGGTGATCAGCCCCAGCATTTT. Its protein is CAISEYGGGDQPQHF.

This clonotype was recorded at least ten times. CDR3 in amino acids: CASSQAGTGRETQYF. CDR3 nucleotides: TGTGCCAGCAGCCAAGCGGGGACAGGGAGGGAGACCCAGTACTTC. The chain couples TRBV3-1 to TRBJ2-5; TRBD1 aligns across 9 bases. This CDR3 region has 15 residues. V lost 1 base, J lost 5 bases, and 5 bases stayed unmatched. CDR1 LGHDT and CDR2 YNNKEL come from the germline V gene (reference sequence).

A remark on this clonotype: A clone one base away is much larger, so this may be a read error. CDR3 nucleotide sequence: TGTGCCAGCAGCGTAGTGCCTAGCGTTCTAGGCTCCTACAATGAGCAGTACTTC. Protein product: CASSVVPSVLGSYNEQYF. V and J are TRBV9 and TRBJ2-1; D is possibly TRBD2 (6 bases). TRBJ2-7 explains the end of the DNA better; the J call may be wrong. CDR1 is SGDLS, CDR2 YYNGEE, per germline. This CDR3 has 18 residues.

Concerning this clonotype: A much larger clone sits a single nucleotide away, making a read error possible. The genes are TRBV12-3 or TRBV12-4 and TRBJ1-4; D remains ambiguous. The CDR3 length is 15 residues. CDR3 in DNA: TGTGCCAGCAGTTTCGGTGGACTAGCTAATGAAGAACTGTTTTTT. Translated, it gives CASSFGGLANEELFF.

This clonotype was seen a handful of times. Just one base apart from a much larger clone, this may be a read error. The J gene is TRBJ2-5, the V gene TRBV20-1, with a weak D call TRBD1 (7 bases). Trimming left V 0 bases short and J 11 bases short, with 22 bases between. Germline CDR1 DFQATT, CDR2 SNEGSKA (reference sequence). The CDR3 consists of 15 residues. CDR3 protein: CSAREPQGGRNEQYF. In nucleotides, the CDR3 is TGCAGTGCTAGAGAGCCCCAGGGGGGTCGGAATGAGCAGTACTTC.

Concerning this clonotype itself: A read error is possible here, since a much larger clone lies one base away. This CDR3 is CASSLGQGPWYQETQFF. The CDR3 DNA follows: TGCGCCAGCAGCTTGGGACAGGGGCCTTGGTACCAAGAGACCCAGTTCTTC. The chain uses TRBV5-1 and TRBJ2-1; the match to TRBD1 covers 8 bases. The CDR3 extends over 17 amino acids. CDR1 is SGHRS, CDR2 YFSETQ, per germline. V was pared by 0 bases and J by 13 bases, with 18 bases of the junction left unmatched.

On this clonotype itself: One base away lies a much larger clone, so this may be a sequencing read error. The chain links TRBV9 to TRBJ2-5; the match to TRBD1 covers 9 bases. Germline values: CDR1 SGDLS, CDR2 YYNGEE. The CDR3 totals 14 residues. The CDR3 bases are TGTGCCAGCAGCGTCGGACAGGGGCAAGAGGCCCAGTACTTC. It yields the protein CASSVGQGQEAQYF. The full variable domain, completed using reference TRBV9 and TRBJ2-5, is DSGVTQTPKHLITATGQRVTLRCSPRSGDLSVYWYQQSLDQGLQFLIQYYNGEERAKGNILERFSAQQFPDLHSELNLSSLELGDSALYFCASSVGQGQEAQYFGPGTRLLVL.

In this sample, this clonotype turned up many times. The chain is built from TRBV6-1 and TRBJ2-5, with D maybe TRBD1 (6 bases). The germline V and J ends were trimmed by 2 bases and 2 bases, with 9 bases remaining between them. Germline V gives CDR1 MNHNS, CDR2 SASEGT. The CDR3 spans 14 residues. DNA of the CDR3: TGTGCCAGCAGTGAACTTGGACAGCAAGAGACCCAGTACTTC. This gives the protein CASSELGQQETQYF.

This clonotype was seen a handful of times. V is TRBV21-1 and J is TRBJ2-4; the tabulated D call, TRBD1, remains unverified against the DNA. TRBV21-1 is termed a pseudogene. The CDR3 contains 16 residues. As DNA, the CDR3 is TGTGCCAGCAGCAAGCGGGGACCCGGTCTCAAAAACATTCAGTACTTC. Translation: CASSKRGPGLKNIQYF.

This clonotype came up many times. A much more abundant neighbour one base away suggests this may be a read error. This chain links TRBV20-1 with TRBJ1-2; D may be TRBD1 (5 bases). Germline assignment: CDR1 DFQATT and CDR2 SNEGSKA (reference sequence). V lost 2 bases, J lost 8 bases, and 21 bases lay in between. The CDR3 length is 15 residues. The CDR3 loop reads CSARSWGADRRGYTF. The CDR3 bases are TGCAGTGCTAGATCTTGGGGCGCCGATCGGCGCGGCTACACCTTC.

J is TRBJ2-6 and V is TRBV7-2; 8 nucleotides align to TRBD2. Per germline, CDR1 SGHTA and CDR2 FQGNSA. This CDR3 has 17 amino acids. V trimming: 7 bases; J trimming: 0 bases; junction bases outside the gene matches: 8. This CDR3 reads CASMAGGPLSGANVLTF. The DNA of the CDR3 is TGTGCCAGCATGGCGGGGGGCCCACTCTCTGGGGCCAACGTCCTGACTTTC.

CDR3 sequence reads: CSVLLDKSGNTIYF. The CDR3 DNA is TGCAGCGTCCTTCTTGACAAGTCTGGAAACACCATATATTTT. The J gene is TRBJ1-3, the V gene TRBV29-1, with no clear D. CDR1 is SQVTM, CDR2 ANQGSEA, per germline. Trimming removed 6 bases from V and 1 base from J, with 13 bases in between. This CDR3 is 14 amino acids long.

The chain combines TRBV6-2 or TRBV6-3 with TRBJ2-1, with 15 bases lining up with TRBD2. There are 19 residues in the CDR3. CDR1 and CDR2 from the germline V gene are MNHEY and SVGEGT. J lost 0 bases, V lost 6 bases, and 9 bases had no gene match. This chain's CDR3 is CASRGLAGGRTSSYNEQFF. The CDR3 DNA follows: TGTGCCAGCAGGGGACTAGCGGGGGGTAGAACCAGCTCCTACAATGAGCAGTTCTTC.

At least ten counts were recorded for this clonotype. The gene calls are TRBV12-3 or TRBV12-4 and TRBJ1-2; TRBD1 might be the D (6 bases). There are 14 residues in the CDR3. Deletions cut 4 bases from V and 4 bases from J, with 13 bases between. CDR3 DNA sequence: TGTGCCAGCAGTTCCCTACAGGGAGTCTATGGCTACACCTTC. Translation: CASSSLQGVYGYTF.

The chain is built from TRBV5-1 and TRBJ2-5, with a weak D call TRBD2 (5 bases). Germline CDR1 SGHRS, CDR2 YFSETQ. V was clipped by 3 bases and J by 13 bases, with 19 bases between them. CDR3 length: 13 amino acids. In DNA, the CDR3 is TGCGCCAGCAGCTCGGGTGGGGTCGGAGGTGGGTACTTC. Amino acids: CASSSGGVGGGYF.

Turning to this clonotype: Relative to the germline gene, one junction end is altered; a read error may explain this. The rearrangement uses TRBV11-2 and TRBJ2-3; TRBD2 agrees at 13 bases. The CDR3 sequence is 16 residues long. Germline assignment: CDR1 SGHAT and CDR2 FQNNGV. Written as DNA, the CDR3 is TGTGTCAGCAGCCCCTCCGGGACTAGCGGGGTGGACACGCAGTATTTT. Its protein product is CVSSPSGTSGVDTQYF.

About this clonotype itself: With a much larger clone just one base away, this may be a read error. The chain links TRBV21-1 to TRBJ2-5; TRBD2 was called by the table and not checked on the DNA. TRBV21-1 is assigned pseudogene status. This CDR3 contains 12 residues. CDR3 residues: CASKGEGETQYF. CDR3 sequence (DNA): TGTGCCAGCAAGGGAGAAGGGGAGACCCAGTACTTC.

There are many counts of this clonotype. The rearrangement uses TRBV29-1 and TRBJ2-1; D is possibly TRBD2 (5 bases). The CDR3 has 14 amino acids. Germline CDR1 and CDR2: SQVTM and ANQGSEA. V gave up 5 bases and J gave up 3 bases, with 14 bases separating them. The CDR3: CSVRSADDYNEQFF. The CDR3 region has the DNA TGCAGCGTTAGATCAGCGGACGACTACAATGAGCAGTTCTTC.

About this clonotype itself: The junction differs from germline at one of its ends, possibly a read error. The chain carries TRBV12-3 or TRBV12-4 and TRBJ2-1; D call uncertain. The CDR3 runs to 19 residues. CDR3 sequence reads: CASRIPRLLSTADDYEQLF. The CDR3, as DNA: TGTGCCAGCAGAATTCCCCGCCTACTCTCCACGGCAGACGATTACGAGCAGTTATTC.

This clonotype appeared many times. The V and J genes are TRBV6-2 or TRBV6-3 and TRBJ2-3; TRBD1 or TRBD2 may be the D gene (5 bases each). The CDR3 is 16 amino acids. Germline values: CDR1 MNHEY, CDR2 SVGEGT. Trimming took 5 bases from V and 3 from J, leaving 18 bases between them. The CDR3 region has the DNA TGTGCCAGCAGTGTGGGACCGCTTACCCCGACAGATACGCAGTATTTT. Translated: CASSVGPLTPTDTQYF.